This TCR beta chain came from a study of beta chain features in type 1 diabetes. Study as a whole: Cells sorted and examined across all samples totaled 85 million to 110 million.

Reverse transcription of all isolated RNA meant that expressed TCRB transcripts were sequenced. This table comes from immunoSEQ multiplex PCR, and its TCRdb copy is limited to in-frame clones, with some not included. The data hold about 410,000 clones, with 14% observed a single time. Study-wide results and limits: Shorter TCRB CDR3s, moderately but significantly so, marked every one of the four CD4+ subsets in Type 1 diabetes patients. When VDJ junctions were examined, type 1 diabetes patients showed fewer insertions and more deletions.

This clone showed up just a few times. No antigen is known for it. The CDR3 spans 13 residues. The germline V and J ends were trimmed by 5 bases and 4 bases, with 11 bases remaining between them. Germline V gene sequence: CDR1 SGHVS, CDR2 FQNEAQ. The source of this sequence is a man aged 25-40 years in good health. The sequencing input was naive CD4+ T cells from blood. The chain is built from TRBV7-8 and TRBJ2-5; the D gene is possibly TRBD1 (6 bases). CDR3 in amino acids: CASSLGQRETQYF. CDR3 coding DNA: TGTGCCAGCAGCCTCGGACAGAGAGAGACCCAGTACTTC.